This is a list of T cell receptor beta chains from one sample in a study of blood T cell repertoires in COVID-19. Data came from immunoSEQ multiplex PCR; TCRdb stores just in-frame clones and leaves some out. Altogether a few hundred thousand clones are present, roughly 90% being singletons, with the ten largest covering about 1.7%. The specimen sequenced was peripheral blood. These receptors were taken from a woman aged 30 to 39 with COVID-19, enrolled during active disease. CDR3s include the opening cysteine and the closing phenylalanine or tryptophan. D genes are given only for firm matches. Clone size is shown for a subset of rows, as once, few, many or a class of expanded clone.

D gene,J gene,clone size,V gene,CDR3 protein
TRBD2,TRBJ2-1,few,TRBV27,CASSFTVLAGAADNEQFF
-,TRBJ2-5,-,TRBV7-2,CASSFARGGQETQYF
TRBD2,TRBJ2-3,-,TRBV27,CASSLAGGADTQYF
-,TRBJ1-1,once,TRBV7-3,CASGRTMNTEAFF
-,TRBJ2-2,-,TRBV10-3,CAISLATGELFF
-,TRBJ2-2,-,TRBV19,CASKSRANTGELFF
-,TRBJ2-5,-,TRBV7-7,CASSLGSRETQYF
TRBD2,TRBJ2-3,-,TRBV7-2,CATNRQRGTDTQYF
TRBD1,TRBJ1-2,-,TRBV27,CASSRGTGGFLYGYTF
-,TRBJ1-1,-,TRBV5-6,CASSLRGTRNTEAFF
-,TRBJ1-1,-,TRBV5-1,CASSLGALRENTEAFF
-,TRBJ2-3,-,TRBV7-9,CASSFSQGMGTDTQYF
-,TRBJ1-1,-,TRBV9,CASSGAPEGATEAFF
TRBD1,TRBJ1-4,-,TRBV7-9,CASSHPTGTGSEKLFF
-,TRBJ1-2,-,TRBV6-5,CASSQKNYGYTF
-,TRBJ2-2,-,TRBV7-9,CASSLTFQGRTGELFF
TRBD1,TRBJ1-1,-,TRBV19,CASSITGGTEAFF
-,TRBJ2-2,-,TRBV3-1/TRBV3-2,CASSQVWGTKNTGELFF
-,TRBJ1-1,-,TRBV7-2,CASSLFTEAFF
TRBD1,TRBJ2-7,once,TRBV18,CASSPPGTGVLYEQYF
-,TRBJ1-2,-,TRBV14,CASSQGLVKGKYGYTF
TRBD1,TRBJ2-7,-,TRBV6-5,CASRTGTGGSYEQYF
TRBD2,TRBJ2-3,-,TRBV5-1,CASSPGGAGTDTQYF
TRBD1,TRBJ1-2,-,TRBV12-3/TRBV12-4,CASSPGQIYGYTF
TRBD1,TRBJ2-5,-,TRBV18,CASSVQGRETQYF
TRBD2,TRBJ2-3,-,TRBV2,CASIGAGDRNTQYF
TRBD1,TRBJ1-2,-,TRBV19,CASSRRQGAGGYTF
TRBD2,TRBJ2-5,-,TRBV5-1,CASSSGPGGETQYF
-,TRBJ1-1,-,TRBV3-1/TRBV3-2,CASSRWGVQAEAFF
TRBD1,TRBJ2-1,-,TRBV7-9,CASSWRDRSFEQFF
-,TRBJ2-7,-,TRBV4-3,CASSQDTGRRSFF
-,TRBJ1-1,-,TRBV6-5,CASNPDSMNTEAFF
TRBD1,TRBJ1-6,-,TRBV6-6,CASSPRQGSAPLHF
-,TRBJ1-1,-,TRBV19,CASTQKGQMNTEAFF
-,TRBJ2-2,-,TRBV5-4,CASSPPRSGELFF
TRBD1,TRBJ2-5,once,TRBV28,CASRKSGTVQETQYF
TRBD2,TRBJ2-1,-,TRBV20-1,CSASNSGGPYNEQFF
-,TRBJ1-1,-,TRBV2,CASSRSNTEAFF
-,TRBJ2-1,-,TRBV2,CASRRDSGVAYNEQFF